These T cell receptor beta chains were read from a single sample in a study of T cell changes during pregnancy in multiple sclerosis. Sequencing used immunoSEQ multiplex PCR; TCRdb keeps in-frame clones, though not all of them. Here the sample spans more than 65,000 clones, 80% to 95% being singletons. The sequencing here drew on CD4+ T cells from peripheral blood mononuclear cells, taken before pregnancy. The origin of the receptors is a female donor with multiple sclerosis, enrolled in a pregnancy study. Each CDR3 is given with its conserved first and last residue. D genes are given only for firm matches. Size is stated for part of the rows, as once, few or many counts, or as a class when the clone is expanded.

j_gene: TRBJ1-1
abundance: -
d_gene: TRBD1
v_gene: TRBV5-1
CDR3nt: TGCGCCAGCAGCTGGACAGGGATGAACACTGAAGCTTTCTTT
CDR3aa: CASSWTGMNTEAFF

j_gene: TRBJ2-1
abundance: once
d_gene: -
v_gene: TRBV27
CDR3nt: TGTGCCAGCGGATTCTCTACGGGGAATGAGCAGTTCTTC
CDR3aa: CASGFSTGNEQFF

j_gene: TRBJ2-1
abundance: -
d_gene: TRBD2
v_gene: TRBV30
CDR3nt: TGTGCCTTAGCGGGGTCCTACAATGAGCAGTTCTTC
CDR3aa: CALAGSYNEQFF

j_gene: TRBJ2-5
abundance: -
d_gene: TRBD1
v_gene: TRBV27
CDR3nt: TGTGCCAGCAGTTTGTCCCGTGACAGGGCGAAGAGGGAGACCCAGTACTTC
CDR3aa: CASSLSRDRAKRETQYF

j_gene: TRBJ1-1
abundance: -
d_gene: -
v_gene: TRBV18
CDR3nt: TGTGCCAGCTCACCAATCGGGACTTTGAACACTGAAGCTTTCTTT
CDR3aa: CASSPIGTLNTEAFF

j_gene: TRBJ2-2
abundance: -
d_gene: TRBD2
v_gene: TRBV11-2
CDR3nt: TGTGCCAGCAGCTTATTAACCGGGACTAGCGGGAGGACCGGGGAGCTGTTTTTT
CDR3aa: CASSLLTGTSGRTGELFF

j_gene: TRBJ2-7
abundance: -
d_gene: -
v_gene: TRBV28
CDR3nt: TGTGCCAGCAGTTTATCAGATTACGAGCAGTACTTC
CDR3aa: CASSLSDYEQYF

j_gene: TRBJ2-7
abundance: -
d_gene: TRBD2
v_gene: TRBV11-3
CDR3nt: TGTGCCAGCACGAAGAGCGGGGGGCACGAGCAGTACTTC
CDR3aa: CASTKSGGHEQYF

j_gene: TRBJ2-2
abundance: -
d_gene: -
v_gene: TRBV11-2
CDR3nt: TGTGCCAGCAGCTTAACCCCCAGGGGCAACACCGGGGAGCTGTTTTTT
CDR3aa: CASSLTPRGNTGELFF

j_gene: TRBJ1-4
abundance: -
d_gene: -
v_gene: TRBV13
CDR3nt: TGTGCCAGCAGCTTAAAGGGGTTTCAGGAAAAACTGTTTTTT
CDR3aa: CASSLKGFQEKLFF

j_gene: TRBJ2-4
abundance: -
d_gene: -
v_gene: TRBV11-3
CDR3nt: TGTGCCAGCAGCCCCTGGGCGGGGTACGGCATTCAGTACTTC
CDR3aa: CASSPWAGYGIQYF

j_gene: TRBJ1-2
abundance: -
d_gene: -
v_gene: TRBV6-1
CDR3nt: TGTGCCAGCAGTGGCACTCTCGATATTCTCTATGGCTACACCTTC
CDR3aa: CASSGTLDILYGYTF

j_gene: TRBJ1-2
abundance: once
d_gene: -
v_gene: TRBV19
CDR3nt: TGTGCCAGTAGTGTACAGATTAACTATGGCTACACCTTC
CDR3aa: CASSVQINYGYTF

j_gene: TRBJ2-1
abundance: -
d_gene: -
v_gene: TRBV9
CDR3nt: TGTGCCAGCTCTAGCGCCCCGAGCTCCTACAATGAGCAGTTCTTC
CDR3aa: CASSSAPSSYNEQFF

j_gene: TRBJ2-1
abundance: -
d_gene: -
v_gene: TRBV7-8
CDR3nt: TGTGCCAGCAGCTCGATCCCAAGTTCCGGGCAGTTCTTC
CDR3aa: CASSSIPSSGQFF

j_gene: TRBJ2-7
abundance: -
d_gene: -
v_gene: TRBV12-2
CDR3nt: TGTGCAAGTCGCTTGCGGGGGCCCTTCTACTCCTACGAGCAGTACTTC
CDR3aa: CASRLRGPFYSYEQYF

j_gene: TRBJ1-2
abundance: few
d_gene: TRBD1
v_gene: TRBV5-5
CDR3nt: TGTGCCAGCAGGACCCAGGGGGCCCGATATGGCTACACCTTC
CDR3aa: CASRTQGARYGYTF

j_gene: TRBJ2-1
abundance: -
d_gene: -
v_gene: TRBV5-1
CDR3nt: TGCGCCAGCAGCCCCACAGGGTACAATGAGCAGTTCTTC
CDR3aa: CASSPTGYNEQFF

j_gene: TRBJ1-6
abundance: -
d_gene: -
v_gene: TRBV27
CDR3nt: TGTGCCAGCCCTCGAGGAGGATGGTATTCACCCCTCCACTTT
CDR3aa: CASPRGGWYSPLHF

j_gene: TRBJ1-6
abundance: -
d_gene: TRBD1
v_gene: TRBV6-6
CDR3nt: TGTGCCAGCAGAGGGACAGGGGGCATGGATTCACCCCTCCACTTT
CDR3aa: CASRGTGGMDSPLHF

j_gene: TRBJ2-2
abundance: -
d_gene: -
v_gene: TRBV5-1
CDR3nt: TGCGCCAGCAGCTTGTCCAGGGGTAACGCCGGGGAGCTGTTTTTT
CDR3aa: CASSLSRGNAGELFF

j_gene: TRBJ2-1
abundance: once
d_gene: -
v_gene: TRBV9
CDR3nt: TGTGCCAGCTCGCCCGGGACTTGGACCTACAATGAGCAGTTCTTC
CDR3aa: CASSPGTWTYNEQFF

j_gene: TRBJ2-1
abundance: -
d_gene: -
v_gene: TRBV4-3
CDR3nt: TGCGCCAGCAGCCAAGAGGGGCGGACAAGCTCCTACAATGAGCAGTTCTTC
CDR3aa: CASSQEGRTSSYNEQFF

j_gene: TRBJ2-7
abundance: -
d_gene: -
v_gene: TRBV27
CDR3nt: TGTGCCAGCAGGAGAGGACTTGGGTCCTACGAGCAGTACTTC
CDR3aa: CASRRGLGSYEQYF

j_gene: TRBJ2-3
abundance: -
d_gene: TRBD2
v_gene: TRBV6-4
CDR3nt: TGTGCCAGCAGTGCCTCGACCGGGGGGGCCTTATTTGATACGCAGTATTTT
CDR3aa: CASSASTGGALFDTQYF

j_gene: TRBJ2-3
abundance: -
d_gene: TRBD2
v_gene: TRBV10-3
CDR3nt: TGTGCCATCAGTGAGCCTACCGGACTAGTGCGGGGGAACACAGATACGCAGTATTTT
CDR3aa: CAISEPTGLVRGNTDTQYF

j_gene: TRBJ1-2
abundance: -
d_gene: -
v_gene: TRBV9
CDR3nt: TGTGCCAGCAGCCAAGACGGGATCTATGGCTACACCTTC
CDR3aa: CASSQDGIYGYTF

j_gene: TRBJ2-7
abundance: -
d_gene: -
v_gene: TRBV4-1
CDR3nt: TGCGCCAGCAGCCAGTATTTCGGGTTTGGCGAGCAGTACTTC
CDR3aa: CASSQYFGFGEQYF

j_gene: TRBJ2-1
abundance: -
d_gene: TRBD2
v_gene: TRBV5-1
CDR3nt: TGCGCCAGCCCGGGCGGGAGGGAGGGAAATGAGCAGTTCTTC
CDR3aa: CASPGGREGNEQFF

j_gene: TRBJ2-3
abundance: -
d_gene: TRBD2
v_gene: TRBV4-3
CDR3nt: TGCGCCAGTTCACTAGCGGGGGAAGATACGCAGTATTTT
CDR3aa: CASSLAGEDTQYF

j_gene: TRBJ1-6
abundance: -
d_gene: -
v_gene: TRBV6-5
CDR3nt: TGTGCCAGCCAGGACAGATTTAATTCACCCCTCCACTTT
CDR3aa: CASQDRFNSPLHF

j_gene: TRBJ2-3
abundance: -
d_gene: TRBD2
v_gene: TRBV6-1
CDR3nt: TGTGCCAGCAGTGCCCTAGCGGGAGCCCCCCAAAACACAGATACGCAGTATTTT
CDR3aa: CASSALAGAPQNTDTQYF

j_gene: TRBJ1-1
abundance: -
d_gene: -
v_gene: TRBV5-6
CDR3nt: TGTGCCAGCAGCTTACAGGGTTTTGGAGCTTTCTTT
CDR3aa: CASSLQGFGAFF

j_gene: TRBJ2-3
abundance: -
d_gene: -
v_gene: TRBV4-2
CDR3nt: TGTGCCAGCAGCCAAGATTTGCGGAACACAGATACGCAGTATTTT
CDR3aa: CASSQDLRNTDTQYF

j_gene: TRBJ1-2
abundance: once
d_gene: -
v_gene: TRBV27
CDR3nt: TGTGCCAGCAGTTTCTCGGGACACACCTATGGCTACACCTTC
CDR3aa: CASSFSGHTYGYTF

j_gene: TRBJ1-6
abundance: -
d_gene: TRBD1
v_gene: TRBV5-1
CDR3nt: TGCGCCAGCAGCTTGGGGACAGGCTCCTATAATTCACCCCTCCACTTT
CDR3aa: CASSLGTGSYNSPLHF

j_gene: TRBJ1-2
abundance: -
d_gene: -
v_gene: TRBV28
CDR3nt: TGTGCCAGCAGTCCAATCGCTACGGGGGACTATGGCTACACCTTC
CDR3aa: CASSPIATGDYGYTF

j_gene: TRBJ2-7
abundance: -
d_gene: TRBD1
v_gene: TRBV9
CDR3nt: TGTGCCAGCAGCGGTGGACAGGGAGTCTACGAGCAGTACTTC
CDR3aa: CASSGGQGVYEQYF

j_gene: TRBJ2-7
abundance: -
d_gene: TRBD2
v_gene: TRBV5-4
CDR3nt: TGTGCCAGCAGCCGCATGACTAGCGGGGGCGACGAGCAGTACTTC
CDR3aa: CASSRMTSGGDEQYF

j_gene: TRBJ2-7
abundance: -
d_gene: TRBD2
v_gene: TRBV5-1
CDR3nt: TGCGCCAGCAGCGTGGGACTAGCGGGAGCCTACGAGCAGTACTTC
CDR3aa: CASSVGLAGAYEQYF

j_gene: TRBJ2-4
abundance: -
d_gene: TRBD2
v_gene: TRBV18
CDR3nt: TGTGCCAGCTCACTAGGGACTAGCGTAGCCAAAAACATTCAGTACTTC
CDR3aa: CASSLGTSVAKNIQYF

j_gene: TRBJ2-1
abundance: -
d_gene: -
v_gene: TRBV7-3
CDR3nt: TGTGCCAGCAGCCTACAGGGTTACAATGAGCAGTTCTTC
CDR3aa: CASSLQGYNEQFF

j_gene: TRBJ2-3
abundance: -
d_gene: -
v_gene: TRBV6-5
CDR3nt: TGTGCCAGCCGTCCGGTAGCGGACCCCACAGATACGCAGTATTTT
CDR3aa: CASRPVADPTDTQYF

j_gene: TRBJ1-6
abundance: -
d_gene: -
v_gene: TRBV6-5
CDR3nt: TGTGCCAGCAGGGAGGGAACCTATAATTCACCCCTCCACTTT
CDR3aa: CASREGTYNSPLHF

j_gene: TRBJ1-1
abundance: -
d_gene: -
v_gene: TRBV11-2
CDR3nt: TGTGCCAGCAGCTTCCGGCGGGGCACTGAAGCTTTCTTT
CDR3aa: CASSFRRGTEAFF

j_gene: TRBJ2-3
abundance: -
d_gene: TRBD1
v_gene: TRBV4-3
CDR3nt: TGCGCCAGCAGCCAGGGCGACAGGGACACAGATACGCAGTATTTT
CDR3aa: CASSQGDRDTDTQYF

j_gene: TRBJ1-1
abundance: -
d_gene: TRBD1
v_gene: TRBV19
CDR3nt: TGTGCCAGTAGTGAGACAGGGGGCACCACTGAAGCTTTCTTT
CDR3aa: CASSETGGTTEAFF

j_gene: TRBJ1-2
abundance: -
d_gene: -
v_gene: TRBV29-1
CDR3nt: TGCAGCGCCGGGGGTAATAGTGGCTACACCTTC
CDR3aa: CSAGGNSGYTF

j_gene: TRBJ2-3
abundance: -
d_gene: -
v_gene: TRBV7-2
CDR3nt: TGTGCCAGCAGCTTACTAGGGGGGGCACCTGGCACAGATACGCAGTATTTT
CDR3aa: CASSLLGGAPGTDTQYF

j_gene: TRBJ2-3
abundance: once
d_gene: TRBD2
v_gene: TRBV7-9
CDR3nt: TGTGCCAGCAGCCCCCTCGGCGCGGGGGGTTCGAAAGATACGCAGTATTTT
CDR3aa: CASSPLGAGGSKDTQYF

j_gene: TRBJ1-1
abundance: -
d_gene: -
v_gene: TRBV11-2
CDR3nt: TGTGCCAGCAGCTTAGGGGAGGGGACTGAAGCTTTCTTT
CDR3aa: CASSLGEGTEAFF

j_gene: TRBJ1-1
abundance: -
d_gene: -
v_gene: TRBV9
CDR3nt: TGTGCCAGCAGCCCAGTAGTCGGAGCGGGGAACACTGAAGCTTTCTTT
CDR3aa: CASSPVVGAGNTEAFF

j_gene: TRBJ2-1
abundance: -
d_gene: -
v_gene: TRBV5-4
CDR3nt: TGTGCCAGCAGCCGCGCCGAGGACGGGAAGGATGAGCAGTTCTTC
CDR3aa: CASSRAEDGKDEQFF